Below are 3 T cell receptor beta chains sequenced from a single sample in a study of CD8+ T cells in alopecia areata. Documented treatment: oral pan-JAK inhibitor, 5-10 mg twice daily. Following RNA extraction, reverse transcription yielded cDNA that acted as the sequencing template. TCRdb's copy holds only in-frame clones and misses some; the assay was immunoSEQ multiplex PCR. In the table there are under 350,000 clones, 55% to 75% of which are singletons. Sequences were derived from CD4+ T cells sorted from blood, sampled at week 24, from a patient treated with tofacitinib. The receptor source for this set is a human donor with alopecia areata.

V and J are TRBV27 and TRBJ1-1; TRBD1 matches at 10 bases. This CDR3 contains 17 residues. CDR1 MNHEY and CDR2 SMNVEV come from the germline V gene (reference sequence). Germline trimming cut 0 bases from V and 3 bases from J; bases unmatched to any gene: 7. The CDR3: CASSLSWDRGSYTEAFF. The CDR3 DNA reads as TGTGCCAGCAGTTTATCCTGGGACAGGGGTTCGTACACTGAAGCTTTCTTT.

The rearrangement uses TRBV7-2 and TRBJ2-5; TRBD2 matches 8 bases. This CDR3 region has 14 residues. With V trimmed by 1 base and J by 3 bases, 1 base remained unmatched. The germline V gene has CDR1 SGHTA and CDR2 FQGNSA. For the CDR3, the DNA is TGTGCCAGCAGCTTAGTTAGCGGGGAAGAGACCCAGTACTTC. It specifies CASSLVSGEETQYF.

The chain carries TRBV5-1 and TRBJ1-5; tentative D call: TRBD1 (6 bases). Trimming took off 0 bases at V and 3 bases at J, with 13 bases between the two ends. The CDR3 is made up of 16 amino acids. Germline-derived CDR1 and CDR2 are SGHRS and YFSETQ. CDR3 sequence (DNA): TGCGCCAGCAGCTTGGAGACAGGTCCCCCCAATCAGCCCCAGCATTTT. The encoded protein is CASSLETGPPNQPQHF.